Following are 14 T cell receptor beta chains from one sample sequenced in a study of regulatory T cells in long-lasting Graves disease. iRepertoire HTBI primers and Arm-PCR of CDR3 regions built TCR beta libraries. TCRdb reprocessed the multiplex PCR reads via MiXCR and lists one record per CDR3 protein. The data show 530,000 or so distinct CDR3 sequences, about 13% seen once. Time point: newly diagnosed GD, antithyroid drugs for less than 3 months. Researchers made the TCR library from RNA that was extracted from PBMCs. These sequences were also reported in another study, on T cells in Graves' hyperthyroidism and ophthalmopathy.

Material: peripheral blood mononuclear cells (PBMCs), obtained at new diagnosis, from a patient treated with antithyroid drugs. The receptor source for this set is a man between 25 and 39 years old with Graves disease.

V and J are TRBV30 and TRBJ1-5; the D is unclear. Trimming shortened V by 2 bases and J by 2 bases, and 7 bases separated the two germline ends. Germline CDR1 reads GTSNPN; CDR2 reads SVGIG (reference sequence). This CDR3 is 13 amino acids long. CDR3 sequence: CAWSRAGNQPQHF. In DNA form, the CDR3 reads TGTGCCTGGAGTAGGGCCGGCAATCAGCCCCAGCATTTT.

This clonotype was detected a few times. The chain couples TRBV7-9 to TRBJ2-2, with 7 bases aligning to TRBD1. CDR1 and CDR2 from the germline V gene are SEHNR and FQNEAQ (reference sequence). After removal of 10 bases from V and 3 bases from J, the junction contained 5 bases not matched to a gene. This CDR3 is built from 13 residues. CDR3 bases: TGTGCCACCAAAACAGGGGACACCGGGGAGCTGTTTTTT. It translates to CATKTGDTGELFF.

This clonotype was seen only a few times. CDR3 region: CAISDEVSTDTQYF. CDR3 coding DNA: TGTGCCATCAGTGACGAGGTTAGCACAGATACGCAGTATTTT. The gene calls are TRBV10-3 and TRBJ2-3; no clear D gene. Deletions cut 3 bases from V and 0 bases from J, with 7 bases between. The CDR3 is 14 residues long. The germline CDR1 and CDR2 sequences are ENHRY and SYGVKD.

The V and J genes are TRBV29-1 and TRBJ2-7; possibly TRBD1 for D (5 bases). Germline loops: CDR1 SQVTM, CDR2 ANQGSEA. This CDR3 is built from 15 residues. The V gene lost 4 bases and the J gene lost 4 bases, with 20 bases spanning the gap. CDR3 in amino acids: CSVVRQGGRAYEQYF. As DNA, the CDR3 is TGCAGCGTTGTCAGGCAGGGCGGAAGGGCATACGAGCAGTACTTC.

The J gene is TRBJ2-4, the V gene TRBV19; D call uncertain. The CDR3 has 15 residues. The germline V gene has CDR1 LNHDA and CDR2 SQIVND (reference sequence). V was trimmed by 7 bases and J by 13 bases, leaving 26 bases between them. In DNA form, the CDR3 reads TGTGCCAGTAATTCCCGGGCCAGCTCCTACAATGAGCAGTACTTC. Residues: CASNSRASSYNEQYF.

This clonotype came up many times. The V and J genes are TRBV11-2 and TRBJ1-1, with a tentative D call TRBD1 (6 bases). Germline V CDR1 and CDR2: SGHAT, FQNNGV. The CDR3 contains 13 residues. With 7 bases removed from V and 5 bases from J, the gap between germline ends came to 14 bases. CDR3 loop: CASKVGGGTEAFF. The CDR3 region has the DNA TGTGCCAGCAAGGTTGGGGGCGGAACTGAAGCTTTCTTT.

Turning to this clonotype: A much larger clone differs by one base, so this may be a read error. The chain joins TRBV12-3 or TRBV12-4 to TRBJ1-5, with D uncertain. The CDR3 covers 13 residues. The CDR3 sequence is CANSFWGNQPQHF. DNA for the CDR3: TGTGCCAACAGTTTCTGGGGAAATCAGCCCCAGCATTTT.

This clonotype was observed a few times. The chain couples TRBV20-1 to TRBJ2-7; a weak D match, TRBD1 (6 bases). V gave up 0 bases and J gave up 3 bases, with 18 bases separating them. Germline V gene data show CDR1 as DFQATT and CDR2 as SNEGSKA (reference sequence). This CDR3 comprises 16 residues. The CDR3 sequence: CSARDPVQGRLYEQYF. The CDR3 bases are TGCAGTGCTAGAGATCCGGTACAGGGACGACTCTACGAGCAGTACTTC.

The rearrangement joins TRBV29-1 to TRBJ1-3; D is unresolved. The CDR3 contains 13 residues. Trimming cost V 1 base and J 4 bases, with 8 bases left between them. The germline CDR1 and CDR2 sequences are SQVTM and ANQGSEA. The CDR3 region is CSVEGGWGNTIYF. In nucleotides, the CDR3 is TGCAGCGTTGAAGGAGGGTGGGGAAACACCATATATTTT.

This clonotype was counted many times. V gene TRBV29-1 combines with J gene TRBJ2-7; 9 bases match TRBD1. Germline-derived CDR1 and CDR2 are SQVTM and ANQGSEA. The CDR3 extends over 15 amino acids. V gave up 7 bases and J gave up 3 bases; unmatched junction bases: 13. The DNA of the CDR3 is TGCAGCGCCTCCGGGACAGGGAATTTCTTCTACGAGCAGTACTTC. It codes for CSASGTGNFFYEQYF.

The sample holds many counts of this clonotype. The chain joins TRBV28 to TRBJ2-7; D remains unclear. CDR1 and CDR2 (germline): MDHEN, SYDVKM. V lost 2 bases and J 3 bases, leaving 11 bases between the germline ends. This CDR3 has 14 residues. DNA of the CDR3: TGTGCCAGCAGTTTAAGGACCACTTACTACGAGCAGTACTTC. Its translation: CASSLRTTYYEQYF.

This clonotype appeared many times. V and J are TRBV24-1 and TRBJ2-1, with D possibly matching TRBD1 (6 bases). Germline V gene data show CDR1 as KGHDR and CDR2 as SFDVKD. V gave up 4 bases and J gave up 8 bases, with 14 bases separating them. This CDR3 comprises 14 residues. In DNA, the CDR3 is TGTGCCACCAGTGACCTCGGACAGTTCGATGAGCAGTTCTTC. This gives the protein CATSDLGQFDEQFF.

On this clonotype itself: This likely stems from a read error, as it lies one base from a far larger clone. This rearrangement joins TRBV7-9 to TRBJ2-3; 7 bases are shared with TRBD2. The J call is doubtful: the DNA matches TRBJ2-7 better. Germline loops: CDR1 SEHNR, CDR2 FQNEAQ (reference sequence). The CDR3 sequence is 15 residues long. The CDR3 DNA follows: TGTACCAGCAGCTTTACCGGGACTATCTCCTACGAGCAGTACTTC. Amino acids: CTSSFTGTISYEQYF.

The sample holds a few counts of this clonotype. The chain joins TRBV2 to TRBJ2-7; maybe TRBD2 (6 bases). Germline loops: CDR1 SNHLY, CDR2 FYNNEI. The germline V and J ends were trimmed by 8 bases and 7 bases, with 21 bases remaining between them. This CDR3 contains 14 residues. The CDR3 DNA is TGTGCCAGCCTCCCCGGGACGGGGGAGATAGAGCAGTACTTC. Translating it yields CASLPGTGEIEQYF.